The T cell receptor beta chain described here comes from a study of technical replicates of blood from several donors. Profiling relied on immunoSEQ multiplex PCR, and the TCRdb table lists in-frame clones only, not all of them. The sample carries some 74,000 clones, less than 98% recorded once. V was clipped by 4 bases and J by 3 bases; unmatched bases: 6. Germline assignment: CDR1 SGHRS and CDR2 YFSETQ. The CDR3 is 15 residues long. This clone was observed a single time. This TCR was sampled from a human donor in good health. The sample consisted of T cells isolated from PBMCs. The chain has TRBV5-1 and TRBJ2-2, with TRBD1 matching over 7 bases. CDR3 in amino acids: CASSQRQGDTGELFF. The CDR3 DNA reads as TGCGCCAGCAGCCAGAGACAGGGCGACACCGGGGAGCTGTTTTTT.